This T cell receptor beta chain is from a study of PD-1 blockade in classical Hodgkin lymphoma. Every patient was affected by relapse after autologous stem cell transplantation, while exposure to brentuximab vedotin was not uniform. Some clones are missing from TCRdb's copy, which holds only in-frame ones; the method was immunoSEQ multiplex PCR. The data contain over 45,000 clones, about two thirds of them singletons. From germline, CDR1 is MNHNS and CDR2 SASEGT. This CDR3 contains 16 residues. V lost 0 bases and J 14 bases, leaving 20 bases between the germline ends. This chain joins TRBV6-1 and TRBJ1-6; a possible D gene is TRBD1 (6 bases). The sample here was peripheral blood mononuclear cells (PBMCs), taken before the second cycle of nivolumab. The receptor was derived from a human donor with classical Hodgkin lymphoma. CDR3 DNA: TGTGCCAGCAGTGAAGCTAAGGTACAGGGAAGGATGTCCCTCCACTTT. It specifies CASSEAKVQGRMSLHF.